The present entry profiles one TCR beta chain with its context. What it binds is not known. This entry is derived from a study of Ad26.COV2.S vaccination and SARS-CoV-2 variants. Study-level points and caveats: Breadth of non-spike TCRs did not differ between vaccinees and placebo recipients. Greater spike-specific TCR breadth was seen in vaccine recipients than in placebo recipients. Total T cell responses may have been underestimated by the TCR breadth and depth analyses.

Germline CDR1 and CDR2: MNHEY and SVGAGI. V dropped 4 bases and J dropped 2; count of bases not matched to a gene: 5. This CDR3 has 15 amino acids. This table comes from immunoSEQ multiplex PCR, and its TCRdb copy is limited to in-frame clones, with some not included. Among fewer than 400,000 clones, about nine tenths were seen once, and the ten largest hold under 2%. Treatment given: around 19 received Ad26.COV2.S at low or high dose, single or two shots; several received placebo; per-sample allocation not given. Samples analyzed were those drawn on day 63 after the first vaccine or placebo injection. The study used a vaccine consisting of an Ad26 vector that expressed Wuhan-strain SARS-CoV-2 spike.

Material: peripheral blood, obtained in a trial of Ad26.COV2.S vaccine versus placebo. The receptor was derived from a person between 18 and 65 years old who received the Ad26.COV2.S COVID-19 vaccine or a placebo. The chain carries TRBV6-5 and TRBJ2-3, with 8 bases that match TRBD2. The DNA of the CDR3 is TGTGCCAGCAGTTTAGCGGGATTTTCCACAGATACGCAGTATTTT. This codes for CASSLAGFSTDTQYF.